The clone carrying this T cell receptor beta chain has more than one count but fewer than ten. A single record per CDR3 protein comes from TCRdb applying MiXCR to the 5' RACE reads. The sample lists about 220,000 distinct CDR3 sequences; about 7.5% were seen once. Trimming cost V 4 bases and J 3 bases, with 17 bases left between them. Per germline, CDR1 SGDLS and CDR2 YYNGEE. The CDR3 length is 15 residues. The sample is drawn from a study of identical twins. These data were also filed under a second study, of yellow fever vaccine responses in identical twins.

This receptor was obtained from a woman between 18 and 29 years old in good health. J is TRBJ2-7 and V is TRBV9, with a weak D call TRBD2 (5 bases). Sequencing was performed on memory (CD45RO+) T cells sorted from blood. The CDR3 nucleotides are TGTGCCAGCAGCCGGAATGAAATGGCGGGCTACGAGCAGTACTTC. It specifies CASSRNEMAGYEQYF. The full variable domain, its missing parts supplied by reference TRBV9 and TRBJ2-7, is DSGVTQTPKHLITATGQRVTLRCSPRSGDLSVYWYQQSLDQGLQFLIQYYNGEERAKGNILERFSAQQFPDLHSELNLSSLELGDSALYFCASSRNEMAGYEQYFGPGTRLTVT.